This T cell receptor (beta chain) was sequenced in a study of cytomegalovirus exposure and HLA in healthy donors. Findings and limits, study-wide: In a later analysis, V- and J-gene trimming of beta chains associated with a DCLRE1C missense variant, replicated independently. Clonal expansion, a later analysis showed, was greater in HLA-associated TCR beta chains than in equally common others.

A multiplex PCR was run with 60 Vbeta primers and 13 Jbeta primers. Measured with immunoSEQ multiplex PCR; TCRdb has only the in-frame clones, and not every one. The table lists about 170,000 clones. Concerning this clone: Its target is unknown. A junction boundary mismatches the germline segment, possibly from a read error.

The CDR3 runs to 18 residues. The germline V gene encodes CDR1 LGHNA and CDR2 YSLEER. The sequenced material came from PBMCs. The chain links TRBV4-3 to TRBJ1-2; 8 nucleotides agree with TRBD1. The receptor's source is a woman aged 18 to 35 in good health and CMV-seropositive. In nucleotides, the CDR3 is TGCGCCAGCAGCCAAGATCGGGCAGGGGGCCTCAGTAACTATGGCTGCACCTTC. As protein: CASSQDRAGGLSNYGCTF.